There are a few counts of the clone carrying this T cell receptor beta chain. Its specificity is unknown. TCRbeta library preparation incorporated unique molecular identifiers. Via MiXCR, TCRdb re-called the PCR reads, giving one row per CDR3 protein. The sample lists about a million distinct CDR3 sequences; 25% to 30% were seen once. The source of the sample is a study of T-cell reconstitution after alpha-beta-depleted transplantation in children. The study, taken as a whole, reports: From surviving recipient T cells and thymic progenitors came the high day-60 TCRbeta diversity observed in some patients. T-cell counts and diversity at one year following transplant were attributed mainly to newly produced T cells.

The source was PBMCs, mostly from graft donor cells, collected 360 days after TCRalphabeta/CD19-depleted stem cell transplant. The clonotype comes from a boy in the first two years of life who had a stem cell transplant for SCID, so the T cells may come from the graft donor.

CDR3 nucleotide sequence: TGTGCCAGCAGCTTGAAAAGCCAAAAACTGTTTTTT. It encodes CASSLKSQKLFF. J is TRBJ1-4 and V is TRBV5-6; D is undetermined. The CDR3 sequence is 12 residues long. V dropped 1 base and J dropped 9 bases, with 7 bases sitting between them. Germline V gene sequence: CDR1 SGHDT, CDR2 YYEEEE.